This TCR beta chain derives from a study of blood T cell repertoires in COVID-19. Turning to the study itself: Samples of COVID-19 (acute and convalescent) were obtained from the United States, Italy and Spain. The cDNA or gDNA used as material had been derived from T cells, B-cell-depleted T cells, or PBMCs.

How the authors handled the data: Amplification with reference gene primers provided the estimates of nucleated cell counts. TCRdb's table, derived via immunoSEQ multiplex PCR, lists solely in-frame clones and lacks some. V and J calls and clone size come straight from that table; D and trimming were deduced from the DNA. The sample shows roughly 200,000 clones, around 80% of them seen only once. This clone was picked up many times. This TCR came from a man aged 50 to 60 who had recovered from COVID-19. The specimen was peripheral blood.

CDR3 amino acids: CASSLDLASSGELFF. CDR3 sequence (DNA): TGCGCCAGCAGCTTGGACTTAGCTAGCTCCGGGGAGCTGTTTTTT. The rearrangement uses TRBV5-1 and TRBJ2-2; a possible D gene is TRBD2 (5 bases). The CDR3 sequence is 15 residues long. V was pared by 0 bases and J by 6 bases, with 12 bases between. CDR1 is SGHRS and CDR2 is YFSETQ in the germline V gene.